Presented here are 24 T cell receptor beta chains from one specimen sequenced in a study of lymphopenia after photon versus proton radiotherapy. Using immunoSEQ multiplex PCR, the repertoire was profiled, and TCRdb retains in-frame clones only, with some absent. The sample has roughly 58,000 clones, about 90% seen once. Sequencing used peripheral blood, obtained from a patient treated with proton-based radiotherapy. The receptors were gathered from an elderly man with esophageal cancer.

This clone was seen only a few times. This chain uses TRBV7-9 with TRBJ1-5, with a tentative D call TRBD1 (6 bases). The V end lost 9 bases, the J end lost 5 bases, and 11 bases lay between the germline ends. CDR3 length: 12 residues. Germline CDR1 and CDR2: SEHNR and FQNEAQ (reference sequence). The CDR3 sequence: CASSDRYQPQHF. As DNA, the CDR3 is TGTGCCAGTTCCGACAGGTATCAGCCCCAGCATTTT.

V and J are TRBV25-1 and TRBJ1-1, with TRBD1 as a possible D gene (5 bases). CDR1 is MGHDK, CDR2 SYGVNS, per germline. The CDR3 has 15 amino acids. Trimming shortened V by 1 base and J by 1 base, and 10 bases separated the two germline ends. The DNA of the CDR3 is TGTGCCAGCAGTGAATGGAGGGACTGGAACACTGAAGCTTTCTTT. As protein: CASSEWRDWNTEAFF.

V and J are TRBV10-1 and TRBJ2-3; a weak D match, TRBD2 (5 bases). CDR3 length: 15 amino acids. Germline V gene sequence: CDR1 WNHNN, CDR2 SYGVQD (reference sequence). Deletions cut 4 bases from V and 1 base from J, with 12 bases between. The CDR3 loop reads CASSAPERGTDTQYF. The CDR3 DNA reads as TGCGCCAGCAGTGCGCCGGAGAGGGGCACAGATACGCAGTATTTT.

This chain connects TRBV9 to TRBJ2-1, with 12 bases that match TRBD2. Unmatched junction bases numbered 6, after V lost 3 bases and J lost 8 bases. Germline values: CDR1 SGDLS, CDR2 YYNGEE. The CDR3 totals 15 residues. CDR3 protein: CASSARLAGEHEQFF. The DNA of the CDR3 is TGTGCCAGCAGCGCCCGACTAGCGGGAGAGCATGAGCAGTTCTTC. The full variable domain, in which reference TRBV9 and TRBJ2-1 provide the parts outside the CDR3, is DSGVTQTPKHLITATGQRVTLRCSPRSGDLSVYWYQQSLDQGLQFLIQYYNGEERAKGNILERFSAQQFPDLHSELNLSSLELGDSALYFCASSARLAGEHEQFFGPGTRLTVL.

The rearrangement links TRBV7-2 to TRBJ2-2, with D tentatively TRBD1 (5 bases). This CDR3 is 16 amino acids long. V lost 5 bases, J lost 7 bases, and 20 bases lay in between. CDR1 and CDR2 (germline): SGHTA, FQGNSA. CDR3 DNA: TGTGCCAGCAGCCGGTTTGCTGGAAATAGGGGCGGGGAGCTGTTTTTT. It yields the protein CASSRFAGNRGGELFF.

This chain joins TRBV4-3 and TRBJ1-2, with D hard to call. This CDR3 spans 16 amino acids. The germline V gene encodes CDR1 LGHNA and CDR2 YSLEER. V was trimmed by 0 bases and J by 2 bases, leaving 13 bases between them. CDR3 loop: CASSQDLIRENYGYTF. The CDR3 DNA is TGCGCCAGCAGCCAAGATCTTATACGGGAAAACTATGGCTACACCTTC.

The chain recombines TRBV20-1 with TRBJ2-7; the D is unclear. The CDR3 extends over 10 amino acids. Trimming removed 3 bases from V and 7 bases from J, with 7 bases in between. CDR1 DFQATT and CDR2 SNEGSKA come from the germline V gene (reference sequence). The CDR3 DNA is TGCAGTGCTAGTTCCCGGGAGCAGTACTTC. Translation gives CSASSREQYF.

The chain has TRBV9 and TRBJ2-6; unclear D gene. The CDR3 is 17 residues long. V lost 3 bases, J lost 8 bases, and 21 bases lay in between. Looked up from germline, CDR1 is SGDLS and CDR2 is YYNGEE. DNA for the CDR3: TGTGCCAGCAGCGGAGAGTCTGGACGGGTGAGGTCCAACGTCCTGACTTTC. Protein product: CASSGESGRVRSNVLTF.

The chain has TRBV6-6 and TRBJ1-2, with D perhaps TRBD1 (6 bases). The CDR3 sequence is 13 residues long. Trimming cost V 4 bases and J 4 bases, with 10 bases left between them. Germline lookup yields CDR1 MNHNY and CDR2 SVGAGI (reference sequence). The CDR3 DNA reads TGTGCCAGCAGTTCCGTGGACAGCTATGGCTACACCTTC. Its protein is CASSSVDSYGYTF.

The gene calls are TRBV27 and TRBJ2-1; 10 bases line up with TRBD1. The CDR3 contains 16 residues. V shed 1 base, J shed 6 bases, and the junction held 6 bases outside the gene matches. CDR1 and CDR2 from the germline V gene are MNHEY and SMNVEV (reference sequence). The CDR3 DNA reads TGTGCCAGCAGTTTATTTTACCGGGACAGGGGCAATGAGCAGTTCTTC. Its protein product is CASSLFYRDRGNEQFF.

The V gene is TRBV2, the J gene TRBJ2-3, with 9 bases matching TRBD2. The length of the CDR3 is 14 residues. The J segment lost 4 bases and the V segment lost 7 bases, leaving 6 bases of the junction unmatched. The germline gives CDR1 SNHLY, CDR2 FYNNEI. The CDR3 bases are TGTGCCAGCACCTCAGCGGGAGGCGCAGATACGCAGTATTTT. This gives the protein CASTSAGGADTQYF.

V is TRBV18 and J is TRBJ2-7; 10 nucleotides line up with TRBD1. Germline CDR1 is KGHSH and CDR2 is LQKENI. The CDR3 has 18 residues. V trimming: 3 bases; J trimming: 1 base; junction bases outside the gene matches: 12. The CDR3 spells CASSPDRGRLTRSYEQYF. DNA for the CDR3: TGTGCCAGCTCACCTGACAGGGGGCGCCTTACTCGTTCCTACGAGCAGTACTTC.

This clone appeared a few times. V and J are TRBV11-2 and TRBJ1-4, with D perhaps TRBD1 (5 bases). The germline CDR1 and CDR2 sequences are SGHAT and FQNNGV. The CDR3 runs to 14 residues. Trimming stripped 3 bases from V and 10 bases from J, with 15 bases between. The CDR3 nucleotides are TGTGCCAGCAGCTTTGGACACTCCGACGGAAAACTGTTTTTT. It codes for CASSFGHSDGKLFF. Combining the CDR3 with reference TRBV11-2 and TRBJ1-4 gives the whole variable domain EAGVAQSPRYKIIEKRQSVAFWCNPISGHATLYWYQQILGQGPKLLIQFQNNGVVDDSQLPKDRFSAERLKGVDSTLKIQPAKLEDSAVYLCASSFGHSDGKLFFGSGTQLSVL.

The chain joins TRBV2 to TRBJ1-2, with D possibly being TRBD1 (6 bases). V lost 6 bases, J lost 6 bases, and 11 bases lay in between. The CDR3 contains 12 residues. Germline values: CDR1 SNHLY, CDR2 FYNNEI. CDR3 bases: TGTGCCAGCAGCGAGGACAGAGATGGCTACACCTTC. Residues: CASSEDRDGYTF.

This sequence joins TRBV19 and TRBJ2-7; TRBD1 agrees at 7 bases. Germline V CDR1 and CDR2: LNHDA, SQIVND (reference sequence). The trim removed 9 bases at V and 6 bases at J, leaving 14 bases unmatched. This CDR3 comprises 14 residues. Written as DNA, the CDR3 is TGTGCCAGCAAAAACCCAGGGGGTTCGGGCGAGCAGTACTTC. Its translation: CASKNPGGSGEQYF.

This rearrangement joins TRBV5-8 to TRBJ1-5; a possible D gene is TRBD1 (5 bases). The V end lost 0 bases, the J end lost 8 bases, and 12 bases lay between the germline ends. The CDR3 sequence is 14 residues long. CDR1 and CDR2 from the germline V gene are SGHTS and YDEGEE. This chain's CDR3 is CASSLGQGFEPQHF. The DNA of the CDR3 is TGTGCCAGCAGCTTGGGGCAGGGCTTTGAGCCCCAGCATTTT.

The rearrangement links TRBV5-6 to TRBJ2-1; TRBD2 matches at 12 bases. V shed 3 bases, J shed 5 bases, and the junction held 9 bases outside the gene matches. Germline V gene lookup returns CDR1 SGHDT and CDR2 YYEEEE. The CDR3 has 17 amino acids. The CDR3 spells CASSSMTSGSINNEQFF. In DNA, the CDR3 is TGTGCCAGCAGCTCAATGACTAGCGGGAGTATCAACAATGAGCAGTTCTTC.

The sample holds a few counts of this clone. The CDR3 region has the DNA TGTGCCAGCAGTTACTCGGCGGGTGCACCTAACTATGGCTACACCTTC. This gives the protein CASSYSAGAPNYGYTF. This chain links TRBV6-5 with TRBJ1-2; D is undetermined. CDR1 and CDR2 (germline): MNHEY, SVGAGI. V was trimmed by 0 bases and J by 0 bases, leaving 11 bases between them. The CDR3 runs to 16 residues.

This chain connects TRBV30 to TRBJ1-5; D unclear. V dropped 3 bases and J dropped 3 bases, with 18 bases sitting between them. Germline CDR1 reads GTSNPN; CDR2 reads SVGIG (reference sequence). The CDR3 spans 16 residues. The CDR3 is CAWSVARVRANQPQHF. The CDR3 bases are TGTGCCTGGAGCGTAGCCCGGGTGAGGGCCAATCAGCCCCAGCATTTT.

The V call is TRBV4-1, the J call TRBJ2-6; 7 positions agree with TRBD1. The CDR3 totals 20 residues. CDR1 and CDR2 from the germline V gene are MGHRA and YSYEKL. V dropped 1 base and J dropped 0; count of bases not matched to a gene: 12. CDR3 amino acids: CASSQAFQTGAYSGANVLTF. The CDR3 nucleotides read TGCGCCAGCAGCCAAGCATTCCAAACAGGGGCCTACTCTGGGGCCAACGTCCTGACTTTC.

The chain carries TRBV9 and TRBJ2-1; 9 bases match TRBD2. This CDR3 region has 15 residues. Germline V gene lookup returns CDR1 SGDLS and CDR2 YYNGEE. Losses at the gene ends were 4 bases for V and 2 bases for J; bases not matched to a gene: 4. CDR3 DNA sequence: TGTGCCAGCAGCCTAGCGGGACAACCCTACAATGAGCAGTTCTTC. Its protein product is CASSLAGQPYNEQFF.

The chain employs TRBV7-8 and TRBJ1-2; D remains unclear. CDR1 is SGHVS and CDR2 is FQNEAQ in the germline V gene. CDR3 length equals 15 residues. V was pared by 8 bases and J by 4 bases, with 20 bases between. This chain's CDR3 is CASSPSLSPFYGYTF. CDR3 bases: TGTGCCAGCTCTCCCTCACTTAGCCCCTTCTATGGCTACACCTTC.

A note on this clone: An end of the junction does not agree with germline; a read error may underlie this. V usage is TRBV7-7 and J usage is TRBJ2-7, with 7 bases aligning to TRBD1. The CDR3 sequence is 15 residues long. Germline V gene data show CDR1 as SSHAT and CDR2 as FNYEAQ (reference sequence). This chain's CDR3 is CASSRDSKSSYEQYF. The DNA for the CDR3 is TGTGCTAGCAGCCGGGACAGTAAATCCTCCTACGAGCAGTACTTC.

This clone was observed a few times. The V and J genes are TRBV14 and TRBJ2-7; D unresolved. Germline assignment: CDR1 SGHDN and CDR2 FVKESK. V was shortened by 5 bases and J by 0 bases, with 8 bases between the two germline ends. This CDR3 contains 13 residues. The CDR3, as DNA: TGTGCCAGCAGCGGCATAGACTCCTACGAGCAGTACTTC. Protein product: CASSGIDSYEQYF. Supplemented by reference TRBV14 and TRBJ2-7, the full variable domain reads EAGVTQFPSHSVIEKGQTVTLRCDPISGHDNLYWYRRVMGKEIKFLLHFVKESKQDESGMPNNRFLAERTGGTYSTLKVQPAELEDSGVYFCASSGIDSYEQYFGPGTRLTVT.